Shown below are 32 T cell receptor beta chains from a single sample sequenced in a study of Ad26.COV2.S vaccination and SARS-CoV-2 variants. The sample's treatment: about 20 received Ad26.COV2.S at low or high dose, single or two shots; several received placebo; per-sample allocation not given. Sampling took place 63 days after the first vaccine or placebo injection. Generated by immunoSEQ multiplex PCR, the TCRdb table keeps only in-frame clones and is missing some. The sample carries 300,000 to 350,000 clones, roughly 91% recorded once. The sample in question was peripheral blood, obtained in a trial of Ad26.COV2.S vaccine versus placebo. These receptors all stem from a person between 18 and 59 years old who received the Ad26.COV2.S COVID-19 vaccine or a placebo.

This chain joins TRBV6-1 and TRBJ2-6, with D unresolved. V was shortened by 1 base and J by 0 bases, with 4 bases between the two germline ends. CDR3 length equals 15 residues. CDR1 is MNHNS and CDR2 is SASEGT in the germline V gene. CDR3 sequence: CASSEGNSGANVLTF. CDR3 sequence (DNA): TGTGCCAGCAGTGAAGGGAACTCTGGGGCCAACGTCCTGACTTTC.

V gene TRBV27 combines with J gene TRBJ2-7; TRBD2 agrees at 7 bases. Germline V gene data show CDR1 as MNHEY and CDR2 as SMNVEV (reference sequence). J was trimmed by 7 bases and V by 9 bases; bases with no gene match: 21. The CDR3 sequence is 16 residues long. The CDR3 loop reads CASSPGVLREEGEQYF. Written as DNA, the CDR3 is TGTGCCAGTAGTCCCGGGGTCCTCCGGGAGGAGGGGGAGCAGTACTTC.

This clone was counted only a few times. This chain links TRBV7-2 with TRBJ2-3; 9 nucleotides align to TRBD2. CDR3 length: 14 amino acids. V dropped 3 bases and J dropped 6; count of bases not matched to a gene: 4. CDR1 and CDR2 (germline): SGHTA, FQGNSA. In DNA, the CDR3 is TGTGCCAGCAGCTTCTTAGCGGGGGTGGATACGCAGTATTTT. This translates into CASSFLAGVDTQYF.

This clone was seen just once. This chain joins TRBV12-3 or TRBV12-4 and TRBJ1-5; D gene ambiguous. CDR3 length: 13 amino acids. With 6 bases removed from V and 7 bases from J, the gap between germline ends came to 13 bases. The CDR3, as DNA: TGTGCCAGCAGCTACCTACAGATGCAGCCCCAGCATTTT. This sequence encodes CASSYLQMQPQHF.

V is TRBV27 and J is TRBJ2-7; perhaps D is TRBD1 or TRBD2 (5 bases each). V dropped 0 bases and J dropped 9 bases, with 12 bases sitting between them. The CDR3 spans 13 residues. CDR1 and CDR2 (germline): MNHEY, SMNVEV (reference sequence). The CDR3 DNA reads as TGTGCCAGCAGTTTATCGAGGGGATCTGGGCAGTACTTC. The encoded protein is CASSLSRGSGQYF.

This chain links TRBV5-1 with TRBJ2-5; D perhaps matches TRBD1 (5 bases). The germline V and J ends were trimmed by 1 base and 2 bases, with 9 bases remaining between them. This CDR3 spans 14 amino acids. The germline V gene encodes CDR1 SGHRS and CDR2 YFSETQ. CDR3 sequence (DNA): TGCGCCAGCAGCTTGACAGGCCGTCAAGAGACCCAGTACTTC. This encodes CASSLTGRQETQYF.

The chain links TRBV29-1 to TRBJ2-3, with a possible D match to TRBD2 (6 bases). Looked up from germline, CDR1 is SQVTM and CDR2 is ANQGSEA. The V gene lost 6 bases and the J gene lost 0 bases, with 10 bases spanning the gap. This CDR3 has 13 residues. CDR3 bases: TGCAGCGTAGGGAGGCAAAGCACAGATACGCAGTATTTT. It yields the protein CSVGRQSTDTQYF.

This rearrangement joins TRBV5-1 to TRBJ2-2, with D possibly being TRBD1 (5 bases). CDR1 is SGHRS, CDR2 YFSETQ, per germline. Trimming took off 0 bases at V and 7 bases at J, with 13 bases between the two ends. CDR3 length: 15 residues. CDR3 protein: CASSLATGDLGELFF. CDR3 DNA: TGCGCCAGCAGCTTGGCCACAGGTGATCTCGGGGAGCTGTTTTTT.

This CDR3 is CASSLAPAILSSTDTQYF. In nucleotides, the CDR3 is TGTGCCAGCAGCTTAGCCCCCGCTATCCTCTCTAGCACAGATACGCAGTATTTT. This sequence joins TRBV7-2 and TRBJ2-3, with D unresolved. The CDR3 spans 18 residues. Germline V lookup: CDR1 SGHTA, CDR2 FQGNSA. Trimming left V 0 bases short and J 0 bases short, with 16 bases between.

The chain combines TRBV7-6 with TRBJ2-5, with 12 bases aligning to TRBD2. This CDR3 comprises 16 residues. V dropped 1 base and J dropped 1; count of bases not matched to a gene: 1. Germline values: CDR1 SGHVS, CDR2 FNYEAQ. CDR3 nucleotides: TGTGCCAGCAGCTTAGAACTAGCGGGAGGCCAAGAGACCCAGTACTTC. Translating it yields CASSLELAGGQETQYF.

The chain uses TRBV3-1 (or the pseudogene TRBV3-2) and TRBJ1-4, with unresolved D. CDR3 length equals 16 residues. V lost 0 bases and J 0 bases, leaving 8 bases between the germline ends. Looked up from germline, CDR1 is LGHDT and CDR2 is YNNKEL (reference sequence). In DNA, the CDR3 is TGTGCCAGCAGCCAAGATGTAGCAGCAACTAATGAAAAACTGTTTTTT. Its protein product is CASSQDVAATNEKLFF.

The chain recombines TRBV9 with TRBJ1-5; the match to TRBD1 covers 9 bases. CDR1 is SGDLS and CDR2 is YYNGEE in the germline V gene. The CDR3 is made up of 16 amino acids. The junction had 13 bases not matched to a gene; V was cut back by 8 bases and J by 4 bases. CDR3 nucleotide sequence: TGTGCCAGTTTTTCTTGCGACAGGGGGAAAAATCAGCCCCAGCATTTT. Its protein is CASFSCDRGKNQPQHF.

The genes are TRBV6-2 or TRBV6-3 and TRBJ2-7, with a weak D call TRBD2 (5 bases). V was trimmed by 4 bases and J by 2 bases, leaving 12 bases between them. Germline values: CDR1 MNHEY, CDR2 SVGEGT. This CDR3 region has 14 residues. The CDR3 nucleotides are TGTGCCAGCAGTTCCCCGACGGGGACCTACGAGCAGTACTTC. Its translation: CASSSPTGTYEQYF.

The rearrangement uses TRBV5-5 and TRBJ1-5; D perhaps matches TRBD1 (6 bases). Germline CDR1 is SGHKS and CDR2 is YYEKEE (reference sequence). This CDR3 comprises 15 residues. Deletions cut 0 bases from V and 3 bases from J, with 10 bases between. The CDR3 DNA is TGTGCCAGCAGCTTGGCGGACAGCACCAATCAGCCCCAGCATTTT. Protein sequence: CASSLADSTNQPQHF.

The genes are TRBV28 and TRBJ2-7, with 7 bases matching TRBD2. Trimming removed 5 bases from V and 3 bases from J; junction bases left unmatched: 13. The germline gives CDR1 MDHEN, CDR2 SYDVKM. The CDR3 covers 16 residues. CDR3 amino acids: CASSNLLRLAFYEQYF. The CDR3 DNA sequence: TGTGCCAGCAGTAACCTTCTCCGACTAGCTTTCTACGAGCAGTACTTC. Full variable domain (outside the CDR3, taken from reference TRBV28 and TRBJ2-7): DVKVTQSSRYLVKRTGEKVFLECVQDMDHENMFWYRQDPGLGLRLIYFSYDVKMKEKGDIPEGYSVSREKKERFSLILESASTNQTSMYLCASSNLLRLAFYEQYFGPGTRLTVT.

This chain connects TRBV4-1 to TRBJ1-1, with 7 positions matching TRBD1. V shed 4 bases, J shed 0 bases, and the junction held 5 bases outside the gene matches. CDR1 and CDR2 (germline): MGHRA, YSYEKL. The CDR3 consists of 15 residues. The CDR3 loop is CASSPGQEMNTEAFF. The CDR3 coding sequence is TGCGCCAGCAGCCCCGGACAGGAAATGAACACTGAAGCTTTCTTT.

With regard to this clone: Other DNA sequences of this sample code for an identical CDR3. The rearrangement uses TRBV6-5 and TRBJ2-6; possibly TRBD1 for D (6 bases). CDR1 is MNHEY and CDR2 is SVGAGI in the germline V gene. This CDR3 comprises 15 residues. The ends were cut back, 6 bases at V and 0 bases at J, with 9 bases in the middle. CDR3 in DNA: TGTGCCAGCAGAACAGGGTCCTCTGGGGCCAACGTCCTGACTTTC. Its translation: CASRTGSSGANVLTF.

This chain connects TRBV7-2 to TRBJ2-7; no clear D gene. With 1 base removed from V and 3 bases from J, the gap between germline ends came to 10 bases. The CDR3 is 14 amino acids. CDR1 and CDR2 (germline): SGHTA, FQGNSA. In nucleotides, the CDR3 is TGTGCCAGCAGCTTAGATCCCAGATTCTACGAGCAGTACTTC. Residues: CASSLDPRFYEQYF.

V and J are TRBV5-1 and TRBJ1-1; 7 nucleotides align to TRBD1. Germline values: CDR1 SGHRS, CDR2 YFSETQ. The ends lost 4 bases at V and 4 bases at J; junction bases unmatched: 10. The CDR3 totals 15 residues. CDR3 nucleotide sequence: TGCGCCAGCAGCCCTATCGGGGACAGAGGCACTGAAGCTTTCTTT. Translating gives CASSPIGDRGTEAFF.

J is TRBJ1-5 and V is TRBV27; 8 bases are shared with TRBD1. Germline V CDR1 and CDR2: MNHEY, SMNVEV (reference sequence). Unmatched junction bases numbered 10, after V lost 5 bases and J lost 4 bases. The CDR3 is made up of 16 amino acids. The CDR3 DNA sequence: TGTGCCAGCAGTCCCTCACAGGGGGAGTTGAATCAGCCCCAGCATTTT. Protein sequence: CASSPSQGELNQPQHF.

The chain combines TRBV19 with TRBJ2-7, with D perhaps TRBD1 or TRBD2 (5 bases each). Germline V lookup: CDR1 LNHDA, CDR2 SQIVND (reference sequence). Deletions cut 3 bases from V and 1 base from J, with 16 bases between. There are 16 residues in the CDR3. Written as DNA, the CDR3 is TGTGCCAGTAGTATCGACGGGACCCTCTCTTCCTACGAGCAGTACTTC. It encodes CASSIDGTLSSYEQYF.

This chain uses TRBV11-2 with TRBJ2-1; D perhaps matches TRBD1 (5 bases). Germline CDR1 SGHAT, CDR2 FQNNGV. The CDR3 has 17 amino acids. V dropped 4 bases and J dropped 6 bases, with 22 bases sitting between them. The CDR3 DNA follows: TGTGCCAGCAGCTCCGCCCAGCAGGGCAAACTTATCAATGAGCAGTTCTTC. Residues: CASSSAQQGKLINEQFF.

This clone was observed a single time. The junction does not match germline at one end; this may be a read error. V is TRBV27 and J is TRBJ2-1; 7 nucleotides agree with TRBD2. Germline-derived CDR1 and CDR2 are MNHEY and SMNVEV (reference sequence). The CDR3 totals 15 residues. The CDR3 here is CASSISGSSHNEQFF. The CDR3 DNA follows: TGTGCCAGCAGTATTAGCGGGTCCTCCCACAATGAGCAGTTCTTC.

V and J are TRBV15 and TRBJ2-3, with 10 bases that match TRBD2. V lost 5 bases, J lost 6 bases, and 8 bases stayed unmatched. Germline loops: CDR1 LNHNV, CDR2 YYDKDF (reference sequence). The CDR3 consists of 15 residues. The CDR3 spells CATSGLAVPIDTQYF. In nucleotides, the CDR3 is TGTGCCACCAGCGGACTAGCGGTTCCCATTGATACGCAGTATTTT.

In DNA, the CDR3 is TGTGCCAGCTCACCACTCGGACAGGGGAGATCGCACGAGCAGTACTTC. Translated: CASSPLGQGRSHEQYF. The chain is built from TRBV18 and TRBJ2-7, with 9 bases fitting TRBD1. Trimming at V came to 1 base and at J to 5 bases, leaving 9 bases not matched to a gene. The germline gives CDR1 KGHSH, CDR2 LQKENI. This CDR3 is 16 amino acids long.

The chain is built from TRBV11-2 and TRBJ1-3; the D gene is possibly TRBD1 (5 bases). CDR3 length: 20 amino acids. CDR1 and CDR2 from the germline V gene are SGHAT and FQNNGV. Trimming left V 0 bases short and J 3 bases short, with 24 bases between. DNA of the CDR3: TGTGCCAGCAGCTTAGAACTGGAGCAGGGAGTTTGGATGGTTGGAAACACCATATATTTT. As protein: CASSLELEQGVWMVGNTIYF.

The J gene is TRBJ1-1, the V gene TRBV3-1 (or the pseudogene TRBV3-2); no clear D gene. The germline V gene encodes CDR1 LGHDT and CDR2 YNNKEL (reference sequence). Trimming left V 0 bases short and J 1 base short, with 9 bases between. There are 15 residues in the CDR3. This chain's CDR3 is CASSQDYTSNTEAFF. CDR3 DNA sequence: TGTGCCAGCAGCCAAGATTACACTTCGAACACTGAAGCTTTCTTT.

Concerning this clone itself: The sample has other DNA sequences that encode this CDR3 too. This chain joins TRBV18 and TRBJ2-7; 11 bases map to TRBD1. The CDR3 runs 14 residues. Germline CDR1 is KGHSH and CDR2 is LQKENI. After removal of 3 bases from V and 2 bases from J, the junction contained 0 bases not matched to a gene. CDR3 nucleotides: TGTGCCAGCTCACCGGGACAGGGGGCCTACGAGCAGTACTTC. This sequence encodes CASSPGQGAYEQYF.

The chain couples TRBV15 to TRBJ1-3; D is possibly TRBD1 (5 bases). Per the germline V gene, CDR1 is LNHNV and CDR2 is YYDKDF (reference sequence). V lost 0 bases to trimming and J lost 3 bases, with 12 bases between them. The CDR3 length is 16 residues. CDR3 bases: TGTGCCACCAGCAGAGATAGAGGGGAAAGTGGAAACACCATATATTTT. It is translated as CATSRDRGESGNTIYF. Variable domain in full (rest from reference TRBV15 and TRBJ1-3): DAMVIQNPRYQVTQFGKPVTLSCSQTLNHNVMYWYQQKSSQAPKLLFHYYDKDFNNEADTPDNFQSRRPNTSFCFLDIRSPGLGDTAMYLCATSRDRGESGNTIYFGEGSWLTVV.

The chain recombines TRBV9 with TRBJ1-1, with no clear D. This CDR3 has 13 amino acids. Looked up from germline, CDR1 is SGDLS and CDR2 is YYNGEE. Trimming took off 0 bases at V and 1 base at J, with 4 bases between the two ends. The DNA for the CDR3 is TGTGCCAGCAGCGTAGGCCCGAACACTGAAGCTTTCTTT. Amino acids: CASSVGPNTEAFF.

The chain employs TRBV4-2 and TRBJ2-3; 9 bases are a match to TRBD2. The J segment lost 1 base and the V segment lost 3 bases, leaving 2 bases of the junction unmatched. CDR1 is LGHNA, CDR2 YNFKEQ, per germline. CDR3 length equals 15 residues. The chain's CDR3 is CASSHGTSRTDTQYF. In DNA form, the CDR3 reads TGTGCCAGCAGCCATGGGACTAGCCGCACAGATACGCAGTATTTT.

For this clone: The sample has other DNA sequences that encode this CDR3 too. The chain's CDR3 is CASSGGYEQYF. CDR3 sequence (DNA): TGTGCCAGCTCGGGGGGCTACGAGCAGTACTTC. This rearrangement joins TRBV12-3 or TRBV12-4 to TRBJ2-7; TRBD2 agrees at 7 bases. V lost 8 bases, J lost 3 bases, and 1 base stayed unmatched. CDR3 length equals 11 residues.